Included here is one TCR beta chain sequence, with context. What it binds is unknown. The data originate from a study of cytomegalovirus exposure and HLA in healthy donors. PCR was performed using 60 Vbeta and 13 Jbeta primers. Profiled with immunoSEQ multiplex PCR; TCRdb holds only in-frame clones, not every one. The sample lists about 120,000 clones, around three quarters occurring once. Study results and caveats: According to a later analysis, most TCR beta chains associated with CMV appeared HLA-restricted. TCR association rates varied by HLA locus in a later analysis, with DRB1 highest and HLA-C lowest. The only immune exposure information that was available was CMV serostatus. Cytomegalovirus-associated TCR beta chains were listed, numbering 150 to 200.

Germline values: CDR1 SNHLY, CDR2 FYNNEI. This CDR3 has 15 amino acids. V was trimmed by 4 bases and J by 1 base, leaving 13 bases between them. Sequences were obtained from PBMCs. The receptor's source is a woman in her 40s in good health and CMV-seropositive. This sequence joins TRBV2 and TRBJ1-1, with D perhaps matching TRBD1 (6 bases). The CDR3 DNA is TGTGCCAGCAGTGTTGCGGACAGCCCGAACACTGAAGCTTTCTTT. It yields the protein CASSVADSPNTEAFF.